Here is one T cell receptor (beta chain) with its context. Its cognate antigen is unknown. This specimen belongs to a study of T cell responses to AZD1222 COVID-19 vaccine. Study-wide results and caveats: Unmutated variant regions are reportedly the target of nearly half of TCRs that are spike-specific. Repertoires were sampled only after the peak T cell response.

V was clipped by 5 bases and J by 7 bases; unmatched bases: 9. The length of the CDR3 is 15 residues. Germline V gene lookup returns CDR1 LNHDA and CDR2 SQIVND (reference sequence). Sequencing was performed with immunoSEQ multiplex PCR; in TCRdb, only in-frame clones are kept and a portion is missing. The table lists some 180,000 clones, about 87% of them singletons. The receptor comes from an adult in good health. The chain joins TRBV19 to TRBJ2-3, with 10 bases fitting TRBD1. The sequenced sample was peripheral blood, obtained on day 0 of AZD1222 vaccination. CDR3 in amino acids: CASSYLDRGGNTQYF. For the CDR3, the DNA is TGTGCCAGTAGTTACCTGGACAGGGGGGGAAATACGCAGTATTTT.